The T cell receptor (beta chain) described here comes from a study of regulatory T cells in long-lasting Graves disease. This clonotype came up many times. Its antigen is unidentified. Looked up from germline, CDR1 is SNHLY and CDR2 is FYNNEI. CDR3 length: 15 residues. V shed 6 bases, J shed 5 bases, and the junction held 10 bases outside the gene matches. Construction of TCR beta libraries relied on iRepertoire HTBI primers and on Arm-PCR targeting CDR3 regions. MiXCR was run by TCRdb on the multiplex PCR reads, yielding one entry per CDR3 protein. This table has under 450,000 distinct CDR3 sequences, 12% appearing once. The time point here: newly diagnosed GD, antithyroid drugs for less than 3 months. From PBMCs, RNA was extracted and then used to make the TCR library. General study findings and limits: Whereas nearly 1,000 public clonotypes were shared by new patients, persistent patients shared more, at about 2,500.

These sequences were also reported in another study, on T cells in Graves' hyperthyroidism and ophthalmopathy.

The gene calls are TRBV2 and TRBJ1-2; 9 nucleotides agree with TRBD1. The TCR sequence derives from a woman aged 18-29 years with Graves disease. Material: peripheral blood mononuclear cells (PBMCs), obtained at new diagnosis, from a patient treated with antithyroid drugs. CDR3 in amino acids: CASSGGTGNIYGYTF. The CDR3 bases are TGTGCCAGCAGCGGCGGGACAGGGAATATATATGGCTACACCTTC.